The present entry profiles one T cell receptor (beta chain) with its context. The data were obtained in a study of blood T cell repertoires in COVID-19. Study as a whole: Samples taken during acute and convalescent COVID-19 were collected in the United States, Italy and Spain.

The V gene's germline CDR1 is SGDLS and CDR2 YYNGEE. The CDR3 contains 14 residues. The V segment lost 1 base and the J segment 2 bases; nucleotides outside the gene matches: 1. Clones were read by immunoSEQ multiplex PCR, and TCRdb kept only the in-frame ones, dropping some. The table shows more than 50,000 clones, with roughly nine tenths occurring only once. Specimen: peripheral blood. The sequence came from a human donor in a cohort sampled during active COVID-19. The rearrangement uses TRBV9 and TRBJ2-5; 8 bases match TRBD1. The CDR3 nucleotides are TGTGCCAGCAGCGTAAGACAGGGGCAAGAGACCCAGTACTTC. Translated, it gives CASSVRQGQETQYF.